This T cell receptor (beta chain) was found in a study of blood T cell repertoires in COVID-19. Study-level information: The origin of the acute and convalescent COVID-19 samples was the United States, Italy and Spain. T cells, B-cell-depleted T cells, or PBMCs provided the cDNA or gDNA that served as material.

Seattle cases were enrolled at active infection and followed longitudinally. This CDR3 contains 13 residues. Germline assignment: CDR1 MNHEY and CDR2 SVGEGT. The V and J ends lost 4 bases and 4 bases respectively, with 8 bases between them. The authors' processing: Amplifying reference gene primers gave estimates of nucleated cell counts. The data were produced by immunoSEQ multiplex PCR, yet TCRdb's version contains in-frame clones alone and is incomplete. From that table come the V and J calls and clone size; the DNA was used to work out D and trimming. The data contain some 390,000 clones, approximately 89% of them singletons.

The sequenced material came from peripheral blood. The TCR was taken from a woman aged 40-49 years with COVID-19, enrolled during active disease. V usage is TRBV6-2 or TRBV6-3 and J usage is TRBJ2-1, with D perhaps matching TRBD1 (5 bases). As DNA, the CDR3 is TGTGCCAGCAGTTCGGACAAATACAATGAGCAGTTCTTC. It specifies CASSSDKYNEQFF.